This T cell receptor beta chain was documented in a study of blood T cell repertoires in COVID-19. About the research overall: Collection of acute and convalescent COVID-19 samples took place in the United States, Italy and Spain. PBMCs, B-cell-depleted T cells, or T cells provided the cDNA or gDNA that made up the material.

Method: immunoSEQ multiplex PCR; TCRdb's copy keeps in-frame clones and lacks some. Of roughly 68,000 clones detected, about nine tenths appear once; the ten largest clones hold approximately 6.8%. This clone was recorded a few times. This CDR3 is built from 16 residues. The genes are TRBV21-1 and TRBJ2-1; TRBD1 is taken as the D call from the table, unchecked against the DNA. TRBV21-1 is noted as a pseudogene. Sequencing input: peripheral blood. This clonotype originated in a woman in her seventies with acute or convalescent COVID-19. The CDR3 is CASSPGTGKSYNEQFF. The CDR3 nucleotides are TGTGCCAGCAGTCCCGGGACAGGGAAATCCTACAATGAGCAGTTCTTC.